This passage covers 8 T cell receptor beta chains from one sample sequenced in a study of cytomegalovirus exposure and HLA in healthy donors. Sequenced by immunoSEQ multiplex PCR; TCRdb stores in-frame clones only, minus some. In the table there are roughly 49,000 clones, roughly 94% of which are singletons. Sequences were obtained from PBMCs. The receptors were gathered from a woman aged 18-30 years in good health and CMV-seropositive.

V and J are TRBV7-9 and TRBJ2-2; D is ambiguous. The germline gives CDR1 SEHNR, CDR2 FQNEAQ (reference sequence). There are 16 residues in the CDR3. V lost 1 base and J 0 bases, leaving 9 bases between the germline ends. CDR3 sequence (DNA): TGTGCCAGCAGCTTAGTGGGCGCAGCGAACACCGGGGAGCTGTTTTTT. Its translation is CASSLVGAANTGELFF.

The J gene is TRBJ1-5, the V gene TRBV27; D uncertain. The V end was cut by 8 bases, the J end by 2 bases, with 13 bases between. The CDR3 has 14 amino acids. CDR1 and CDR2 (germline): MNHEY, SMNVEV (reference sequence). CDR3 in DNA: TGTGCCAGCGCCGGAGGTGTAGGCAATCAGCCCCAGCATTTT. This translates into CASAGGVGNQPQHF.

The rearrangement uses TRBV6-1 and TRBJ1-5; D uncertain. The germline V gene encodes CDR1 MNHNS and CDR2 SASEGT. Trimming removed 4 bases at V and 7 bases at J, with 20 bases between. The CDR3 covers 16 residues. As DNA, the CDR3 is TGTGCCAGCAGTGCCCCGGGGAAAGGCAGTGTGCAGCCCCAGCATTTT. Translation gives CASSAPGKGSVQPQHF.

The chain has TRBV15 and TRBJ2-7; D is possibly TRBD2 (5 bases). Germline CDR1 is LNHNV and CDR2 is YYDKDF (reference sequence). Trimming cost V 3 bases and J 6 bases, with 9 bases left between them. This CDR3 has 12 amino acids. The CDR3 loop reads CATSSGRGEQYF. The CDR3 region has the DNA TGTGCCACCAGCAGCGGACGGGGCGAGCAGTACTTC.

The chain is built from TRBV19 and TRBJ2-7; 8 bases line up with TRBD1. The germline CDR1 and CDR2 sequences are LNHDA and SQIVND (reference sequence). With 3 bases clipped from V and 5 bases from J, the junction kept 3 bases outside the gene matches. The CDR3 sequence is 13 residues long. The chain's CDR3 is CASSIDRGHEQYF. Written as DNA, the CDR3 is TGTGCCAGTAGTATTGACAGGGGCCACGAGCAGTACTTC.

The rearrangement uses TRBV19 and TRBJ2-1, with 7 bases that match TRBD1. V was pared by 10 bases and J by 5 bases, with 14 bases of the junction left unmatched. From germline, CDR1 is LNHDA and CDR2 SQIVND (reference sequence). The CDR3 is 15 residues long. The chain's CDR3 is CATRSRGQGNNEQFF. For the CDR3, the DNA is TGTGCCACCCGTAGTAGGGGGCAGGGAAACAATGAGCAGTTCTTC.

V is TRBV28 and J is TRBJ2-7; 12 bases are shared with TRBD2. CDR3 length: 16 amino acids. Germline CDR1 is MDHEN and CDR2 is SYDVKM. V was clipped by 4 bases and J by 3 bases; unmatched bases: 7. The CDR3 region is CASSSPGTSGFYEQYF. DNA for the CDR3: TGTGCCAGCAGTTCCCCCGGGACTAGCGGGTTCTACGAGCAGTACTTC.

This chain connects TRBV6-6 to TRBJ2-1, with 8 bases identical to TRBD2. The CDR3 runs to 15 residues. V lost 4 bases, J lost 2 bases, and 4 bases stayed unmatched. The germline V gene encodes CDR1 MNHNY and CDR2 SVGAGI (reference sequence). The CDR3 spells CASSSGTSPYNEQFF. The DNA for the CDR3 is TGTGCCAGCAGTTCCGGGACTAGTCCCTACAATGAGCAGTTCTTC.